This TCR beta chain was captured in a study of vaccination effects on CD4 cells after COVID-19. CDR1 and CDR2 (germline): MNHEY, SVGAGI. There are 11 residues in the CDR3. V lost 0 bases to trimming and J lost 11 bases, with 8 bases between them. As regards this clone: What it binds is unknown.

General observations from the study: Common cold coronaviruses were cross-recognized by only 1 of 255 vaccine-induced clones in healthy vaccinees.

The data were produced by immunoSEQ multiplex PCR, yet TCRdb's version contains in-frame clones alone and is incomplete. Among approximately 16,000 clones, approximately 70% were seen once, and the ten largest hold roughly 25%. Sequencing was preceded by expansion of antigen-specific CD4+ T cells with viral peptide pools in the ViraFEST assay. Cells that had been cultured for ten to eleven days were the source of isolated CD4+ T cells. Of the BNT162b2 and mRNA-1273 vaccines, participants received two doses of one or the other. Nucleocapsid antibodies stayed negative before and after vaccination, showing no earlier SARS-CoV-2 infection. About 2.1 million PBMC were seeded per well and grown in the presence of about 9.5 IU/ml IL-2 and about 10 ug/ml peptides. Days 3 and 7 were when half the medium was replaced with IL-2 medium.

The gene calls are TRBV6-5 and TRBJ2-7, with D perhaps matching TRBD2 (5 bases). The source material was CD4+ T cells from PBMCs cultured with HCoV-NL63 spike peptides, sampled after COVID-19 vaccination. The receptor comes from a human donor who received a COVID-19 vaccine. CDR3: CASSYSRREYF. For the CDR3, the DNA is TGTGCCAGCAGTTACTCGAGGCGGGAGTACTTC.